The clone carrying this T cell receptor (beta chain) has just one count. The germline V gene has CDR1 SNHLY and CDR2 FYNNEI. The CDR3 contains 12 residues. V was cut by 4 bases and J by 2 bases, with 6 bases left in between. This entry comes from a study of blood T cell repertoires in COVID-19. Study context: Sources were T cells, B-cell-depleted T cells, or PBMCs; the material itself was cDNA or gDNA.

Per the study methods: The authors estimated nucleated cell counts from reference gene primer amplification. Here immunoSEQ multiplex PCR was the method, and the copy in TCRdb shows in-frame clones only, minus some. V and J calls and clone size follow that table, whereas D and trimming were derived from the DNA. This sample has under 60,000 clones; roughly 90% occur once, and the top ten carry approximately 4%. This TCR was recovered from a human donor in a cohort sampled during active COVID-19. The sequenced sample was peripheral blood. V gene TRBV2 combines with J gene TRBJ2-7; D is uncertain. The CDR3: CASSGQAYEQYV. The CDR3 nucleotides read TGTGCCAGCAGTGGGCAGGCCTACGAGCAGTACGTC.